The 31 T cell receptor beta chains below come from one sample, sequenced in a study of T cell responses to AZD1222 COVID-19 vaccine. TCRdb's table, derived via immunoSEQ multiplex PCR, lists solely in-frame clones and lacks some. The sample holds fewer than 250,000 clones, around 94% seen once. Sequencing was performed on peripheral blood, taken on day 0 of AZD1222 vaccination. These receptors were obtained from an adult in good health.

About this clone: An end of the junction differs from the germline gene, which may be a read error. Different DNA sequences within this sample yield the same CDR3. The V call is TRBV9, the J call TRBJ2-5; 10 bases fit TRBD1. The CDR3 totals 16 residues. CDR1 is SGDLS, CDR2 YYNGEE, per germline. CDR3 sequence (DNA): TGTGCCAGCAGCGGTGGGACAGGGGACCACCAAGAGACCCAATACTTC. This gives the protein CASSGGTGDHQETQYF.

The table lists this clone with a count of one. V usage is TRBV5-1 and J usage is TRBJ1-2; D unclear. From germline, CDR1 is SGHRS and CDR2 YFSETQ. V was clipped by 4 bases and J by 8 bases, with 15 bases between them. The CDR3 length is 13 residues. The CDR3 nucleotides are TGCGCCAGCAGCCCGGACGCACGTTACGGCTACACCTTC. Protein product: CASSPDARYGYTF.

This CDR3 is CASSQRTGGNYGYTF. CDR3 DNA sequence: TGCGCCAGCAGCCAAAGGACAGGGGGGAACTATGGCTACACCTTC. This chain uses TRBV4-3 with TRBJ1-2; 10 nucleotides line up with TRBD1. This CDR3 comprises 15 residues. Germline-derived CDR1 and CDR2 are LGHNA and YSLEER. V shed 2 bases, J shed 2 bases, and the junction held 2 bases outside the gene matches.

This chain's CDR3 is CASSVRGSDTEAFF. CDR3 DNA: TGTGCCAGCAGCGTTCGGGGATCGGACACTGAAGCTTTCTTT. The V gene is TRBV7-6, the J gene TRBJ1-1, with D hard to call. The ends were cut back, 5 bases at V and 3 bases at J, with 13 bases in the middle. Germline lookup yields CDR1 SGHVS and CDR2 FNYEAQ. There are 14 residues in the CDR3. Full variable domain (rest looked up from reference TRBV7-6 and TRBJ1-1): GAGVSQSPRYKVTKRGQDVALRCDPISGHVSLYWYRQALGQGPEFLTYFNYEAQQDKSGLPNDRFSAERPEGSISTLTIQRTEQRDSAMYRCASSVRGSDTEAFFGQGTRLTVV.

This chain uses TRBV3-1 (or the pseudogene TRBV3-2) with TRBJ2-1; D unclear. The CDR3 is 12 amino acids. In germline, CDR1 is LGHDT, CDR2 YNNKEL (reference sequence). The V gene lost 4 bases and the J gene lost 8 bases, with 9 bases spanning the gap. This CDR3 is CASSPVEDEQFF. CDR3 in DNA: TGTGCCAGCAGCCCCGTTGAGGATGAGCAGTTCTTC.

This clone was recorded only once. This rearrangement joins TRBV19 to TRBJ1-1, with D perhaps TRBD1 (5 bases). Germline-derived CDR1 and CDR2 are LNHDA and SQIVND (reference sequence). Trimming took off 1 base at V and 1 base at J, with 13 bases between the two ends. The CDR3 sequence is 16 residues long. In DNA form, the CDR3 reads TGTGCCAGTAGTATAGTATTCATCGGGGCGAACACTGAAGCTTTCTTT. This encodes CASSIVFIGANTEAFF.

The rearrangement links TRBV5-1 to TRBJ1-6; D gene unclear. The CDR3 consists of 15 residues. CDR1 is SGHRS, CDR2 YFSETQ, per germline. V dropped 0 bases and J dropped 7 bases, with 11 bases sitting between them. The CDR3 DNA is TGCGCCAGCAGCTTGGGGGGTCGGCTGAATTCACCCCTCCACTTT. Translated, it gives CASSLGGRLNSPLHF.

The genes are TRBV3-1 (or the pseudogene TRBV3-2) and TRBJ1-3; D is ambiguous. The CDR3 is 15 amino acids. Germline CDR1 and CDR2: LGHDT and YNNKEL (reference sequence). V lost 1 base to trimming and J lost 2 bases, with 9 bases between them. CDR3 sequence: CASSQGSGPGNTIYF. The CDR3 region has the DNA TGTGCCAGCAGCCAAGGTTCGGGCCCTGGAAACACCATATATTTT.

The chain combines TRBV2 with TRBJ2-5; D not certain. Germline values: CDR1 SNHLY, CDR2 FYNNEI. The CDR3 consists of 14 residues. V was pared by 3 bases and J by 2 bases, with 10 bases between. CDR3 coding DNA: TGTGCCAGCAGTGACAGCTACTATCAAGAGACCCAGTACTTC. It yields the protein CASSDSYYQETQYF.

The chain is built from TRBV5-1 and TRBJ2-5; D unresolved. The CDR3 runs to 12 residues. CDR1 SGHRS and CDR2 YFSETQ come from the germline V gene. Trimming cost V 5 bases and J 1 base, with 6 bases left between them. CDR3 nucleotides: TGCGCCAGCAGGGGTCTCCAAGAGACCCAGTACTTC. Translated: CASRGLQETQYF.

The chain uses TRBV27 and TRBJ2-3; D remains unclear. V dropped 10 bases and J dropped 3 bases, with 23 bases sitting between them. Germline V CDR1 and CDR2: MNHEY, SMNVEV (reference sequence). The CDR3 runs 16 residues. DNA for the CDR3: TGTGCCATCCAAACCAAAACAGAGGAAGGAACAGATACGCAGTATTTT. Translating gives CAIQTKTEEGTDTQYF.

The rearrangement joins TRBV9 to TRBJ2-2; the D is unclear. Germline CDR1 SGDLS, CDR2 YYNGEE. V lost 0 bases and J lost 7, with 10 bases in between. The CDR3 spans 14 residues. The CDR3 is CASSVGTVGGELFF. The DNA of the CDR3 is TGTGCCAGCAGCGTAGGAACAGTAGGCGGGGAGCTGTTTTTT.

The J gene is TRBJ1-6, the V gene TRBV30; 9 nucleotides align to TRBD1. V dropped 0 bases and J dropped 9; count of bases not matched to a gene: 3. There are 14 residues in the CDR3. The germline CDR1 and CDR2 sequences are GTSNPN and SVGIG (reference sequence). The chain's CDR3 is CAWSVGQGRSPLHF. The CDR3 DNA reads TGTGCCTGGAGTGTGGGACAGGGTCGTTCACCCCTCCACTTT.

V and J are TRBV18 and TRBJ2-1; tentative D call: TRBD2 (6 bases). Trimming cost V 0 bases and J 5 bases, with 11 bases left between them. The CDR3 length is 15 residues. Per the germline V gene, CDR1 is KGHSH and CDR2 is LQKENI. This CDR3 is CASSPPETRNNEQFF. The CDR3 region has the DNA TGTGCCAGCTCACCACCAGAGACTAGAAACAATGAGCAGTTCTTC.

This clone was observed once. V usage is TRBV27 and J usage is TRBJ1-4, with TRBD1 matching over 8 bases. Trimming took 2 bases from V and 7 from J; bases not matched to a gene: 3. CDR1 MNHEY and CDR2 SMNVEV come from the germline V gene (reference sequence). The CDR3 length is 14 residues. This chain's CDR3 is CASSLQGAPEKLFF. Written as DNA, the CDR3 is TGTGCCAGCAGTTTACAGGGGGCTCCTGAAAAACTGTTTTTT.

This clone was observed a few times. The genes are TRBV6-2 or TRBV6-3 and TRBJ1-2; D gene ambiguous. The CDR3 runs 15 residues. The germline V and J ends were trimmed by 2 bases and 3 bases, with 13 bases remaining between them. In germline, CDR1 is MNHEY, CDR2 SVGEGT. The CDR3 DNA reads as TGTGCCAGCAGTTACAATCCTCCCGAGGACTATGGCTACACCTTC. Its translation: CASSYNPPEDYGYTF.

The genes are TRBV7-6 and TRBJ1-2, with a tentative D call TRBD1 (6 bases). V gave up 5 bases and J gave up 5 bases, with 18 bases separating them. This CDR3 has 15 residues. Per germline, CDR1 SGHVS and CDR2 FNYEAQ. The CDR3 bases are TGTGCCAGCAGCCCAAGGTGGGGGCGAACGTATGGCTACACCTTC. Residues: CASSPRWGRTYGYTF.

The rearrangement links TRBV15 to TRBJ2-5; D possibly uses TRBD1 or TRBD2 (6 bases each). The CDR3 consists of 14 residues. CDR1 and CDR2 (germline): LNHNV, YYDKDF (reference sequence). V shed 5 bases and J shed 2 bases, with 12 bases lying between them. DNA of the CDR3: TGTGCCACCAGCGAAGGGGGGAGACAAGAGACCCAGTACTTC. This gives the protein CATSEGGRQETQYF.

The V gene is TRBV7-8, the J gene TRBJ2-7, with TRBD1 matching 7 bases. The germline gives CDR1 SGHVS, CDR2 FQNEAQ. The CDR3 spans 14 residues. V gave up 4 bases and J gave up 2 bases; unmatched junction bases: 5. CDR3 nucleotides: TGTGCCAGCAGCTCAAGGGACAGTCCCTACGAGCAGTACTTC. This sequence encodes CASSSRDSPYEQYF.

The chain couples TRBV7-9 to TRBJ1-5, with D possibly TRBD1 on 5 matching bases. The CDR3 consists of 14 residues. V was cut by 2 bases and J by 5 bases, with 10 bases left in between. Per the germline V gene, CDR1 is SEHNR and CDR2 is FQNEAQ (reference sequence). The CDR3 DNA reads TGTGCCAGCAGCTTATACGGGACTGATCAGCCCCAGCATTTT. It specifies CASSLYGTDQPQHF.

This rearrangement joins TRBV19 to TRBJ1-4; D is perhaps TRBD1 (5 bases). The CDR3 sequence is 14 residues long. Trimming left V 3 bases short and J 4 bases short, with 9 bases between. Germline CDR1 LNHDA, CDR2 SQIVND (reference sequence). The DNA for the CDR3 is TGTGCCAGTAGTATGACCGGGGGTAATGAAAAACTGTTTTTT. It yields the protein CASSMTGGNEKLFF.

The CDR3 DNA is TGTGCCAGCAGCCTGACCGGGGAGCTGTTTTTT. Translation: CASSLTGELFF. The chain uses TRBV3-1 (or the pseudogene TRBV3-2) and TRBJ2-2; D gene uncertain. CDR1 is LGHDT, CDR2 YNNKEL, per germline (reference sequence). The ends were cut back, 4 bases at V and 5 bases at J, with 2 bases in the middle. This CDR3 has 11 residues.

The rearrangement joins TRBV6-5 to TRBJ1-6, with 10 bases fitting TRBD1. CDR1 MNHEY and CDR2 SVGAGI come from the germline V gene. The V and J ends lost 3 bases and 10 bases, in that order; junction bases with no gene match: 9. The CDR3 is made up of 16 amino acids. CDR3 amino acids: CASSYSTGGRGSPLHF. Here the CDR3 DNA reads TGTGCCAGCAGTTATTCGACAGGGGGCAGGGGATCACCCCTCCACTTT.

The CDR3 region is CASSPRGQGYGYTF. For the CDR3, the DNA is TGTGCCAGCAGTCCCCGGGGACAAGGCTATGGCTACACCTTC. V is TRBV6-5 and J is TRBJ1-2; tentative D call: TRBD1 (6 bases). The ends were cut back, 5 bases at V and 4 bases at J, with 14 bases in the middle. CDR1 and CDR2 (germline): MNHEY, SVGAGI. The CDR3 consists of 14 residues.

This chain links TRBV6-4 with TRBJ1-6; the D is unclear. This CDR3 comprises 14 residues. The germline V gene encodes CDR1 MRHNA and CDR2 SNTAGT. Trimming took 3 bases from V and 7 from J, leaving 10 bases between them. The CDR3 DNA reads TGTGCCAGCAGTGAGTACGGAAGCAATTCACCCCTCCACTTT. This codes for CASSEYGSNSPLHF.

The rearrangement links TRBV9 to TRBJ1-2; the D is unclear. Germline CDR1 reads SGDLS; CDR2 reads YYNGEE. The V end was cut by 0 bases, the J end by 8 bases, with 8 bases between. This CDR3 comprises 12 residues. CDR3 loop: CASSVGSGGYTF. DNA for the CDR3: TGTGCCAGCAGCGTAGGATCCGGGGGCTACACCTTC.

V is TRBV6-1 and J is TRBJ2-5; tentative D call: TRBD2 (5 bases). The CDR3 runs to 13 residues. CDR1 MNHNS and CDR2 SASEGT come from the germline V gene. Between the trimmed V and J ends, which lost 5 bases and 3 bases, there was a span of 10 bases. The CDR3 DNA sequence: TGTGCCAGCAGTAGAACGGAGGAAGAGACCCAGTACTTC. The encoded protein is CASSRTEEETQYF.

This clone was counted a single time. The chain has TRBV28 and TRBJ2-7; D is possibly TRBD2 (6 bases). The CDR3 length is 13 residues. Trimming shortened V by 11 bases and J by 0 bases, and 14 bases separated the two germline ends. Germline CDR1 is MDHEN and CDR2 is SYDVKM. CDR3 sequence: CAARGGVSYEQYF. The CDR3 DNA is TGTGCCGCCAGAGGAGGGGTCTCCTACGAGCAGTACTTC.

The chain carries TRBV14 and TRBJ1-1; D might be TRBD1 (5 bases). CDR1 is SGHDN and CDR2 is FVKESK in the germline V gene. The CDR3 runs 14 residues. V was shortened by 1 base and J by 7 bases, with 13 bases between the two germline ends. CDR3 in amino acids: CASSQVGGVGEAFF. The CDR3 region has the DNA TGTGCCAGCAGCCAAGTTGGAGGGGTGGGTGAAGCTTTCTTT.

The gene calls are TRBV6-5 and TRBJ1-5; TRBD1 matches 11 bases. V was pared by 6 bases and J by 4 bases, with 5 bases of the junction left unmatched. The germline CDR1 and CDR2 sequences are MNHEY and SVGAGI. The CDR3 extends over 15 amino acids. The CDR3 DNA reads TGTGCCAGCAGAGGGACAGGGGGTGCTAATCAGCCCCAGCATTTT. Translation gives CASRGTGGANQPQHF.

The V and J genes are TRBV30 and TRBJ1-5; no firm D call. With 4 bases removed from V and 0 bases from J, the gap between germline ends came to 10 bases. CDR3 length: 14 residues. The germline CDR1 and CDR2 sequences are GTSNPN and SVGIG (reference sequence). The chain's CDR3 is CAWNLGSSNQPQHF. DNA for the CDR3: TGTGCCTGGAACCTAGGATCTAGCAATCAGCCCCAGCATTTT.